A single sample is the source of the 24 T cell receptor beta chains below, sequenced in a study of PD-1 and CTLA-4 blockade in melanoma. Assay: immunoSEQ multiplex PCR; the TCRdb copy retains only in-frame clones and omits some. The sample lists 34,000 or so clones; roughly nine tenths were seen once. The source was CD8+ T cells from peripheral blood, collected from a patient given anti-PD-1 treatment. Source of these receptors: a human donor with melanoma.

The CDR3 spells CASRSTGSGEQFF. In DNA, the CDR3 is TGTGCCAGCAGAAGTACGGGGTCCGGGGAGCAGTTCTTC. This chain links TRBV25-1 with TRBJ2-1; weak D call: TRBD2 (5 bases). V lost 6 bases, J lost 10 bases, and 16 bases lay in between. This CDR3 is 13 amino acids long. The germline V gene has CDR1 MGHDK and CDR2 SYGVNS.

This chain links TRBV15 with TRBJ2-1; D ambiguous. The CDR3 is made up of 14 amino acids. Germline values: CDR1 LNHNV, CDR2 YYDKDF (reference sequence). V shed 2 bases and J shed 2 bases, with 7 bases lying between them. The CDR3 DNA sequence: TGTGCCACCAGCAGACCCTCCCCCTACAATGAGCAGTTCTTC. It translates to CATSRPSPYNEQFF.

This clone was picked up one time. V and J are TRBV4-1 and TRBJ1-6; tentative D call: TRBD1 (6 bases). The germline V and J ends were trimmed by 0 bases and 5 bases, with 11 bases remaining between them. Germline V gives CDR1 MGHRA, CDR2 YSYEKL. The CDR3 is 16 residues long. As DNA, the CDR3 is TGCGCCAGCAGCCAAGATAGGGGGACGGATAATTCACCCCTCCACTTT. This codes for CASSQDRGTDNSPLHF.

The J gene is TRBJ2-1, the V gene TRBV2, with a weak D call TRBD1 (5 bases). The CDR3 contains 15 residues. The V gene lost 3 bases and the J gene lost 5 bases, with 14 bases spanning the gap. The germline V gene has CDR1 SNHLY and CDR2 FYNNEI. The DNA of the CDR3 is TGTGCCAGCAGTGAGGGGCCACAAGATAACAATGAGCAGTTCTTC. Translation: CASSEGPQDNNEQFF.

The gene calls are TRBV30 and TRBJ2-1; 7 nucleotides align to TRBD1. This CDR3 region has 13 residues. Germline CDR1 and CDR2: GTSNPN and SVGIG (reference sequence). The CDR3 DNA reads TGTGCTAGGGGGCTGGGCTCCTACAATGAGCAGTTCTTC. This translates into CARGLGSYNEQFF.

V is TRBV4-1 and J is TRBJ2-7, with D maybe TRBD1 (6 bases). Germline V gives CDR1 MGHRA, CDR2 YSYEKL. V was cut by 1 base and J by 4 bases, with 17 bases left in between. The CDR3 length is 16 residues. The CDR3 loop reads CASSQAVLRGLYEQYF. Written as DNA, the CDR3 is TGCGCCAGCAGCCAAGCAGTCTTAAGGGGGTTATACGAGCAGTACTTC.

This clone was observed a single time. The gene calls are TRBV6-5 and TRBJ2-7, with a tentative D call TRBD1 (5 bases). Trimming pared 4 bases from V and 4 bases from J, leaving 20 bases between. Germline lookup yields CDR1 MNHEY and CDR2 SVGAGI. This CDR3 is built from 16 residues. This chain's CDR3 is CASSFLHRAPGYEQYF. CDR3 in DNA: TGTGCCAGCAGTTTTCTACACCGGGCCCCAGGGTACGAGCAGTACTTC.

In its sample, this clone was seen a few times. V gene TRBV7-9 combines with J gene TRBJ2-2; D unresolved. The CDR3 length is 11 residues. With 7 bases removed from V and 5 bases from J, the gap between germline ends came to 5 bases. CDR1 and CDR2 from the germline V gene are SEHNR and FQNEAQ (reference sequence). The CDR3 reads CASMLTGELFF. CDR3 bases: TGTGCCAGCATGTTGACCGGGGAGCTGTTTTTT.

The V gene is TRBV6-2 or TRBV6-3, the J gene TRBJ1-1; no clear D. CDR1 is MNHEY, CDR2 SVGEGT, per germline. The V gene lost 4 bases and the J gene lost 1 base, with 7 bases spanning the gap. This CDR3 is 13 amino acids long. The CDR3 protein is CASSWRENTEAFF. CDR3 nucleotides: TGTGCCAGCAGTTGGCGCGAGAACACTGAAGCTTTCTTT.

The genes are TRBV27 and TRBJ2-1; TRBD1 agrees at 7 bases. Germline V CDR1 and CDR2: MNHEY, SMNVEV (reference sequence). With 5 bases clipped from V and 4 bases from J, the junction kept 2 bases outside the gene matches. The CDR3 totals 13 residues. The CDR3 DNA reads TGTGCCAGCAGTACGACAGGGTACAATGAGCAGTTCTTC. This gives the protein CASSTTGYNEQFF.

In DNA form, the CDR3 reads TGCAGTGCTAGTGATGCCGGGGAGCTGTTTTTT. This translates into CSASDAGELFF. This chain uses TRBV20-1 with TRBJ2-2; D is undetermined. Germline values: CDR1 DFQATT, CDR2 SNEGSKA (reference sequence). CDR3 size: 11 residues. With 3 bases removed from V and 6 bases from J, the gap between germline ends came to 5 bases.

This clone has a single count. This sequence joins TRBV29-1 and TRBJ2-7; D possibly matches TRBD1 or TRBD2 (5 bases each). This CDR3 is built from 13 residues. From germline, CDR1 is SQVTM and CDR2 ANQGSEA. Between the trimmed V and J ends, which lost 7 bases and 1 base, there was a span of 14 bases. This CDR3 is CSALGVSSYEQYF. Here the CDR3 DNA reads TGCAGCGCCTTGGGGGTGAGTTCCTACGAGCAGTACTTC.

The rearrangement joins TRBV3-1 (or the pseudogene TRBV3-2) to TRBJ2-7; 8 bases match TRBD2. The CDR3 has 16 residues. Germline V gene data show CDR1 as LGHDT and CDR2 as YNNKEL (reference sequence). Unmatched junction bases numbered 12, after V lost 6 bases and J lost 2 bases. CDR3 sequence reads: CASSSPGSGATYEQYF. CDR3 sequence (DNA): TGTGCCAGCAGTTCCCCGGGTAGCGGGGCCACCTACGAGCAGTACTTC.

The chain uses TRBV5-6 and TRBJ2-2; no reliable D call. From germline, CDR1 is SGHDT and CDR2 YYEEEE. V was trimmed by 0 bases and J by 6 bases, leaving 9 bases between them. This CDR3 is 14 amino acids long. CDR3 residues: CASSLGVVAGELFF. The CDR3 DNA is TGTGCCAGCAGCTTGGGGGTAGTCGCCGGGGAGCTGTTTTTT.

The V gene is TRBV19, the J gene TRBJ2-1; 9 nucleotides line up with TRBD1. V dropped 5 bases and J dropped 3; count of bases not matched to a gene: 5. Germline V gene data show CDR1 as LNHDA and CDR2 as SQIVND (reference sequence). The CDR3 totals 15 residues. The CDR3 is CASSEGQGHYNEQFF. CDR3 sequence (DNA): TGTGCCAGTAGTGAGGGACAGGGACACTACAATGAGCAGTTCTTC.

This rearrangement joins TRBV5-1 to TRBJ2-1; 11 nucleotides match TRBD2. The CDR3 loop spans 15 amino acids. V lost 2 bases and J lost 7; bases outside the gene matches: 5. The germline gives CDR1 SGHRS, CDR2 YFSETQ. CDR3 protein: CASSLSPSGGNEQFF. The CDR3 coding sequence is TGCGCCAGCAGCTTATCACCTAGCGGGGGGAATGAGCAGTTCTTC.

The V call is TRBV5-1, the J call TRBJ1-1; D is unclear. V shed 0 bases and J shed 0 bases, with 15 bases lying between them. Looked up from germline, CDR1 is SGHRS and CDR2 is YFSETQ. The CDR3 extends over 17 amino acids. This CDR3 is CASSLAMSGSMNTEAFF. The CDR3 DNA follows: TGCGCCAGCAGCTTGGCGATGAGCGGCAGTATGAACACTGAAGCTTTCTTT.

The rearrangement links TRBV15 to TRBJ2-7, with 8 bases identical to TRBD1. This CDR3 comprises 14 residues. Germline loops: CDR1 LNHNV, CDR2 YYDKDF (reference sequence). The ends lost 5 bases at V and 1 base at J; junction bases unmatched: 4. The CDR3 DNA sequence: TGTGCCACCAGCCTTGACAGGGGATCCTACGAGCAGTACTTC. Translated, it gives CATSLDRGSYEQYF.

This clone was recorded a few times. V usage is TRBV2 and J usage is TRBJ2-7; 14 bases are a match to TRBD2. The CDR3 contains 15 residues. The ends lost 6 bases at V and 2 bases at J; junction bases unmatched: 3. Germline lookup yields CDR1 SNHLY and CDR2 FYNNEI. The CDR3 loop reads CASRGTSGGTYEQYF. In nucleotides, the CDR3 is TGTGCCAGCAGGGGGACTAGCGGGGGTACCTACGAGCAGTACTTC.

CDR3 in DNA: TGTGCCCCAGGGGGGGAGGAGGCTGAAGCTTTCTTT. Its protein product is CAPGGEEAEAFF. The chain couples TRBV7-9 to TRBJ1-1, with TRBD1 matching over 7 bases. Germline V CDR1 and CDR2: SEHNR, FQNEAQ (reference sequence). Losses at the gene ends were 11 bases for V and 6 bases for J; bases not matched to a gene: 9. This CDR3 contains 12 residues.

CDR3 sequence reads: CASKGSGQYYGYTF. The CDR3 DNA sequence: TGTGCCAGCAAAGGGTCAGGACAGTACTATGGCTACACCTTC. The J gene is TRBJ1-2, the V gene TRBV27; tentative D call: TRBD1 (6 bases). Looked up from germline, CDR1 is MNHEY and CDR2 is SMNVEV (reference sequence). This CDR3 has 14 residues. Trimming removed 7 bases from V and 3 bases from J, with 15 bases in between.

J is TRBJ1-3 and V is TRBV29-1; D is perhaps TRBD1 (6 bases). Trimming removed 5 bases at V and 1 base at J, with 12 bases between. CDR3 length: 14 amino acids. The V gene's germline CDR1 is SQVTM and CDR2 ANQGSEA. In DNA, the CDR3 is TGCAGCGTTACAGGGACGGGGTCTGGAAACACCATATATTTT. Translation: CSVTGTGSGNTIYF.

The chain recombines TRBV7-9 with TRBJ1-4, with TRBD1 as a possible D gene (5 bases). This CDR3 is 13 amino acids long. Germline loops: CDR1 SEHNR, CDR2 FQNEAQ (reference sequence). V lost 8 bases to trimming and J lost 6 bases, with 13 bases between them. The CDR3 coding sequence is TGTGCCAGCGCCGGGGCCCCCGATGAAAAACTGTTTTTT. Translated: CASAGAPDEKLFF.

The DNA for the CDR3 is TGTGCCAGCAGCTACCAGCGGGGGGGCGAGGAGACCCAGTACTTC. Translation gives CASSYQRGGEETQYF. The chain employs TRBV7-8 and TRBJ2-5, with TRBD2 matching over 10 bases. CDR1 and CDR2 from the germline V gene are SGHVS and FQNEAQ. V lost 4 bases, J lost 5 bases, and 7 bases stayed unmatched. The CDR3 is 15 residues long.